This TCR beta chain was obtained from a study of cytomegalovirus exposure and HLA in healthy donors. Findings and caveats of the study: Researchers reported in a later analysis that a missense DCLRE1C variant was tied to TCR beta V- and J-gene trimming. Among TCR sequences, most were rare, though some public TCRs appeared in many donors.

While unrecorded immune exposures were likely, the donors were nominally healthy when sampled. The PCR employed 60 Vbeta primers together with 13 Jbeta primers. Using immunoSEQ multiplex PCR, the repertoire was profiled, and TCRdb retains in-frame clones only, with some absent. The sample lists 70,000 to 95,000 clones, 65% to 80% occurring once. As for this clone: Antigen specificity is unknown.

This TCR came from a human donor in good health. Material for sequencing was PBMCs.

DNA of the CDR3: TGCGCCAGCAGCCAAGTATCGGGAAATGAAAAACTGTTTTTT. As protein: CASSQVSGNEKLFF. The V call is TRBV4-1, the J call TRBJ1-4; D gene unclear. The germline V gene encodes CDR1 MGHRA and CDR2 YSYEKL. The CDR3 covers 14 residues. The V and J ends lost 1 base and 5 bases respectively, with 8 bases between them.